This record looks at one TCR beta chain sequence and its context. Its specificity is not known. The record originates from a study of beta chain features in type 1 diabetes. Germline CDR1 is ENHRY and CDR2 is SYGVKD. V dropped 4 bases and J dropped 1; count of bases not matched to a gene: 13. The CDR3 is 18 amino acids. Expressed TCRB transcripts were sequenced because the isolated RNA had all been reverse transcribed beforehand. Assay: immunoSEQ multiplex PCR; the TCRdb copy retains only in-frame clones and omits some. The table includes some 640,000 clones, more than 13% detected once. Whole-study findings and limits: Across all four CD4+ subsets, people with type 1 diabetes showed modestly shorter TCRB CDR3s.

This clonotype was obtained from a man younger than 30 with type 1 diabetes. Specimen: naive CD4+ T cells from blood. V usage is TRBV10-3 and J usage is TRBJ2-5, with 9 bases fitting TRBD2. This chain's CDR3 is CAISASTGERGAQETQYF. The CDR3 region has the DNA TGTGCCATCAGTGCCTCTACGGGGGAGCGGGGGGCCCAAGAGACCCAGTACTTC.